This TCR beta chain was identified during a study of a mutant IDH1 vaccine in newly diagnosed glioma. Germline V lookup: CDR1 SGHNT, CDR2 YYREEE (reference sequence). V lost 3 bases, J lost 3 bases, and 16 bases lay in between. This CDR3 contains 16 residues. As to time point: week 5, during vaccination. Every vaccination contained 300 ug of the mutant IDH1 20-mer peptide and was paired with topical imiquimod. The table came from immunoSEQ multiplex PCR; TCRdb's copy has only in-frame clones and leaves some out. The profile shows about 38,000 clones, about four fifths of them singletons. Findings and limits, study-wide: Apparently unrelated to pseudoprogression were changes in the top peripheral T cell clonotypes.

Concerning this clone: What it recognizes is unknown.

The sequenced sample was PBMCs, obtained from a glioma patient whose treatment included an IDH1 peptide vaccine. The V call is TRBV5-4, the J call TRBJ2-4; D not resolved. This sequence was found in a man aged 35 to 55 with glioma. DNA for the CDR3: TGTGCCAGCAGCTCCCCCGTTAAGGGTAGCAAAAACATTCAGTACTTC. Translating gives CASSSPVKGSKNIQYF.